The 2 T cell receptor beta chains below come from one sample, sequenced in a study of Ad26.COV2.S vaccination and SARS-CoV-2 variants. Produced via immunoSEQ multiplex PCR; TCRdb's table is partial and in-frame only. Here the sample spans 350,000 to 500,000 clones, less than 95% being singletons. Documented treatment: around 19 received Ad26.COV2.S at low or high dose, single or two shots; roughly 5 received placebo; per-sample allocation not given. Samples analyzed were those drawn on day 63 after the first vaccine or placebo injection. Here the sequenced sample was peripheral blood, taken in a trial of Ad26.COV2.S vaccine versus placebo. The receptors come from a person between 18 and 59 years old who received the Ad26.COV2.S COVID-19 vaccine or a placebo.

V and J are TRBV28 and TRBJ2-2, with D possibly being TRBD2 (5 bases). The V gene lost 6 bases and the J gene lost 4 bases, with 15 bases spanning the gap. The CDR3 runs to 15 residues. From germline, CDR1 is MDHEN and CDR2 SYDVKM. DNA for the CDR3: TGTGCCAGCAGGGAACGAGGGAGTGGCACCGGGGAGCTGTTTTTT. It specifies CASRERGSGTGELFF.

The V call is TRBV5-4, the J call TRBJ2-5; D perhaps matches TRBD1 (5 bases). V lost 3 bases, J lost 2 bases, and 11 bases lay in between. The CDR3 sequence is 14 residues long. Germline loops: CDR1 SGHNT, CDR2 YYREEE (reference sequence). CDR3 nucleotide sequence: TGTGCCAGCAGCTCCCGGACACGACAAGAGACCCAGTACTTC. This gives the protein CASSSRTRQETQYF.